A single sample is the source of the 31 T cell receptor beta chains below, sequenced in a study of metastatic and nonmetastatic thyroid tumors. TCRdb re-called clones via MiXCR from the PCR reads. Among 85,000 to 100,000 clones listed, 9.5% to 15% were seen once. Nobody among the patients had been given any treatment before thyroid surgery. Sequencing used blood. All receptors come from a female donor with papillary thyroid cancer or a benign thyroid nodule (not recorded which). Some clones in this sample may be carry-over from other donors' samples.

Details on this clone: The sample carries other DNA sequences with the same CDR3. The CDR3 reads CSASVLSGGLQETQYF. The DNA of the CDR3 is TGCAGTGCTAGTGTACTTAGTGGGGGTCTACAAGAGACCCAGTACTTC. The rearrangement links TRBV20-1 to TRBJ2-5, with D tentatively TRBD1 or TRBD2 (5 bases each). The CDR3 loop spans 16 amino acids. The V end was cut by 3 bases, the J end by 2 bases, with 19 bases between. Germline CDR1 and CDR2: DFQATT and SNEGSKA (reference sequence).

This clone was seen many times. The J gene is TRBJ2-1, the V gene TRBV9; perhaps TRBD1 as D (5 bases). V lost 0 bases and J lost 1, with 14 bases in between. Germline loops: CDR1 SGDLS, CDR2 YYNGEE. The CDR3 contains 17 residues. In DNA, the CDR3 is TGTGCCAGCAGCGTAGGTTGGACACCCCTTTCCTACAATGAGCAGTTCTTC. This sequence encodes CASSVGWTPLSYNEQFF.

The table lists this clone with many counts. The V and J genes are TRBV6-1 and TRBJ2-5; 9 nucleotides align to TRBD1. The CDR3 totals 18 residues. Germline CDR1 reads MNHNS; CDR2 reads SASEGT. The V gene end was trimmed by 6 bases and the J gene end by 4 bases; junction bases not matched to a gene: 18. The CDR3 nucleotides read TGTGCCAGCAGAAAAAGGGACAGGGATTGGGACGTTGGAGAGACCCAGTACTTC. Its translation is CASRKRDRDWDVGETQYF.

This clone has a count of ten or more. V and J are TRBV7-8 and TRBJ2-1, with 10 bases matching TRBD1. Germline CDR1 SGHVS, CDR2 FQNEAQ. The CDR3 has 17 residues. The V gene end was trimmed by 3 bases and the J gene end by 4 bases; junction bases not matched to a gene: 9. The CDR3 DNA reads TGTGCCAGCAGCTTCCGCGCCGGGACAGGGGATTACAATGAGCAGTTCTTC. This sequence encodes CASSFRAGTGDYNEQFF.

Ten or more counts support this clone. V and J are TRBV2 and TRBJ2-2; D is perhaps TRBD2 (5 bases). CDR3 length: 15 residues. Germline V CDR1 and CDR2: SNHLY, FYNNEI. V was shortened by 3 bases and J by 5 bases, with 13 bases between the two germline ends. The CDR3 DNA follows: TGTGCCAGCAGTGATGGTGGGAGAGGTACCGGGGAGCTGTTTTTT. The encoded protein is CASSDGGRGTGELFF.

This clone was observed many times. This rearrangement joins TRBV13 to TRBJ2-7, with 8 bases lining up with TRBD2. This CDR3 has 16 residues. The germline gives CDR1 PRHDT, CDR2 FYEKMQ (reference sequence). Germline trimming cut 5 bases from V and 4 bases from J; bases unmatched to any gene: 13. The CDR3 region is CASSNNPGRALYEQYF. CDR3 bases: TGTGCCAGCAGCAACAACCCCGGGAGGGCCCTGTACGAGCAGTACTTC.

This clone has at least ten counts. The chain recombines TRBV27 with TRBJ2-1; TRBD1 might be the D (6 bases). This CDR3 has 14 amino acids. Germline CDR1 reads MNHEY; CDR2 reads SMNVEV (reference sequence). V was pared by 3 bases and J by 5 bases, with 11 bases between. Here the CDR3 reads CASSFRGFHNEQFF. The CDR3 nucleotides are TGTGCCAGCAGTTTTAGGGGGTTTCACAATGAGCAGTTCTTC.

The table lists this clone with many counts. Sequence at one end of the junction differs from germline and may be a read error. The gene calls are TRBV6-1 and TRBJ2-7; tentatively, D is TRBD1 (6 bases). The CDR3 runs 12 residues. Looked up from germline, CDR1 is MNHNS and CDR2 is SASEGT. CDR3 amino acids: CASSPYGGGPDF. CDR3 DNA: TGTGCCAGCAGTCCCTATGGGGGCGGTCCCGACTTC.

This clone was counted at least ten times. The sample contains more than one DNA sequence encoding this CDR3. The V and J genes are TRBV11-2 and TRBJ2-7; perhaps D is TRBD1 or TRBD2 (5 bases each). The CDR3 spans 13 residues. The V gene lost 1 base and the J gene lost 6 bases, with 10 bases spanning the gap. In germline, CDR1 is SGHAT, CDR2 FQNNGV. As DNA, the CDR3 is TGTGCCAGCAGCTTAGGTCCAGGGAGCGAGCAGTACTTC. Translating gives CASSLGPGSEQYF.

This clone was found many times. The sample carries other DNA sequences with the same CDR3. This sequence joins TRBV7-9 and TRBJ1-1; maybe TRBD1 (5 bases). Germline CDR1 is SEHNR and CDR2 is FQNEAQ (reference sequence). The V end was cut by 1 base, the J end by 6 bases, with 9 bases between. There are 13 residues in the CDR3. The CDR3 is CASSLGPGAEAFF. In DNA form, the CDR3 reads TGTGCCAGCAGCTTAGGACCGGGGGCTGAAGCTTTCTTT. The entire variable domain, with the rest obtained from reference TRBV7-9 and TRBJ1-1, is as follows: DTGVSQNPRHKITKRGQNVTFRCDPISEHNRLYWYRQTLGQGPEFLTYFQNEAQLEKSRLLSDRFSAERPKGSFSTLEIQRTEQGDSAMYLCASSLGPGAEAFFGQGTRLTVV.

The sample holds many counts of this clone. Other DNA sequences within the sample encode an identical CDR3. The gene calls are TRBV6-5 and TRBJ2-3; TRBD2 matches 7 bases. Germline trimming cut 2 bases from V and 5 bases from J; bases unmatched to any gene: 7. The length of the CDR3 is 15 residues. In germline, CDR1 is MNHEY, CDR2 SVGAGI. The CDR3 sequence is CASSYTRGGKDTQYF. The CDR3 DNA is TGTGCCAGCAGTTACACCCGCGGGGGTAAAGATACGCAGTATTTT.

Ten or more counts support this clone. The V and J genes are TRBV2 and TRBJ2-5, with 11 nucleotides matching TRBD1. Trimming at V came to 5 bases and at J to 2 bases, leaving 1 base not matched to a gene. This CDR3 has 14 amino acids. Germline V gives CDR1 SNHLY, CDR2 FYNNEI. CDR3 sequence reads: CASSRDRGQETQYF. The CDR3 DNA reads TGTGCCAGCAGTAGGGACAGGGGGCAAGAGACCCAGTACTTC.

This clone was seen many times. This CDR3 is CASSLAGPGNEQYF. In DNA form, the CDR3 reads TGTGCCAGCAGCTTGGCTGGACCAGGGAACGAGCAGTACTTC. The chain joins TRBV5-6 to TRBJ2-7, with D maybe TRBD1 (5 bases). CDR3 size: 14 residues. Trimming left V 0 bases short and J 5 bases short, with 12 bases between. Germline CDR1 is SGHDT and CDR2 is YYEEEE. Using reference TRBV5-6 and TRBJ2-7 for the parts outside the CDR3, the full variable domain is DAGVTQSPTHLIKTRGQQVTLRCSPKSGHDTVSWYQQALGQGPQFIFQYYEEEERQRGNFPDRFSGHQFPNYSSELNVNALLLGDSALYLCASSLAGPGNEQYFGPGTRLTVT.

This clone was counted at least ten times. The V call is TRBV12-3 or TRBV12-4, the J call TRBJ2-3, with 9 bases lining up with TRBD1. V trimming: 6 bases; J trimming: 4 bases; junction bases outside the gene matches: 5. The CDR3 is 14 amino acids. The CDR3: CASSLDRGADTQYF. For the CDR3, the DNA is TGTGCCAGCAGCCTGGACAGGGGCGCAGATACGCAGTATTTT.

The genes are TRBV7-6 and TRBJ2-7; 7 positions match TRBD1. Germline assignment: CDR1 SGHVS and CDR2 FNYEAQ. J lost 1 base, V lost 3 bases, and 9 bases had no gene match. The CDR3 is made up of 16 amino acids. The CDR3 protein is CASSFVQGWGSYEQYF. CDR3 nucleotides: TGTGCCAGCAGCTTTGTACAGGGGTGGGGATCCTACGAGCAGTACTTC. Full variable domain (rest looked up from reference TRBV7-6 and TRBJ2-7): GAGVSQSPRYKVTKRGQDVALRCDPISGHVSLYWYRQALGQGPEFLTYFNYEAQQDKSGLPNDRFSAERPEGSISTLTIQRTEQRDSAMYRCASSFVQGWGSYEQYFGPGTRLTVT.

This clone was observed at least ten times. The chain links TRBV20-1 to TRBJ2-7; weak D call: TRBD1 (6 bases). The CDR3 contains 14 residues. Germline V gene sequence: CDR1 DFQATT, CDR2 SNEGSKA (reference sequence). The V gene lost 4 bases and the J gene lost 0 bases, with 13 bases spanning the gap. The CDR3 loop is CSATDRLNSYEQYF. The CDR3 nucleotides are TGCAGTGCTACCGACAGGCTCAACTCCTACGAGCAGTACTTC.

This clone came up many times. This chain connects TRBV5-1 to TRBJ2-5; D is ambiguous. CDR1 is SGHRS and CDR2 is YFSETQ in the germline V gene. With 3 bases removed from V and 1 base from J, the gap between germline ends came to 1 base. The CDR3 runs to 11 residues. The CDR3: CASSSQETQYF. Written as DNA, the CDR3 is TGCGCCAGCAGCTCCCAAGAGACCCAGTACTTC.

In this sample, this clone turned up many times. The chain couples TRBV9 to TRBJ1-6; a weak D match, TRBD1 (5 bases). The CDR3 runs to 17 residues. The V end lost 3 bases, the J end lost 7 bases, and 20 bases lay between the germline ends. Germline V gene lookup returns CDR1 SGDLS and CDR2 YYNGEE. As DNA, the CDR3 is TGTGCCAGCAGCGAGGGAGGGGACCTCCTACCGAATTCACCCCTCCACTTT. It codes for CASSEGGDLLPNSPLHF.

This clone was detected ten times or more. The V call is TRBV12-3 or TRBV12-4, the J call TRBJ2-7, with a possible D match to TRBD1 (5 bases). Trimming left V 9 bases short and J 3 bases short, with 15 bases between. This CDR3 has 13 residues. CDR3 protein: CASTSQGFYEQYF. For the CDR3, the DNA is TGTGCCAGTACAAGTCAGGGTTTCTACGAGCAGTACTTC.

This clone occurred a few times. The chain carries TRBV20-1 and TRBJ2-5; possibly TRBD2 for D (6 bases). CDR3 size: 15 residues. Trimming removed 3 bases from V and 2 bases from J, with 16 bases in between. Germline assignment: CDR1 DFQATT and CDR2 SNEGSKA (reference sequence). The CDR3 here is CSASTLACRQETQYF. CDR3 sequence (DNA): TGCAGTGCTAGTACTCTAGCGTGCCGGCAAGAGACCCAGTACTTC.

This clone has ten or more counts. The rearrangement uses TRBV5-1 and TRBJ1-2; D uncertain. There are 14 residues in the CDR3. V dropped 4 bases and J dropped 8 bases, with 18 bases sitting between them. In germline, CDR1 is SGHRS, CDR2 YFSETQ. This CDR3 reads CASSPGSKTGGYTF. CDR3 DNA: TGCGCCAGCAGCCCGGGGAGCAAGACGGGAGGCTACACCTTC.

The table lists this clone with many counts. V usage is TRBV6-2 or TRBV6-3 and J usage is TRBJ2-1, with D possibly TRBD1 on 8 matching bases. The germline V and J ends were trimmed by 4 bases and 7 bases, with 23 bases remaining between them. The CDR3 has 17 amino acids. CDR1 is MNHEY, CDR2 SVGEGT, per germline. In DNA form, the CDR3 reads TGTGCCAGCAGTTCCCCGACAGGGGAGGGCCCTTTGAATGAGCAGTTCTTC. Protein product: CASSSPTGEGPLNEQFF.

This clone came up many times. The rearrangement joins TRBV18 to TRBJ1-2; 11 nucleotides align to TRBD1. The CDR3 is 15 amino acids. CDR1 and CDR2 (germline): KGHSH, LQKENI. J gave up 7 bases and V 3 bases, and 7 bases lay outside the gene matches. The CDR3 DNA reads as TGTGCCAGCTCACCTCTGCTGGACAGGGGGCCTGGCTACACCTTC. As protein: CASSPLLDRGPGYTF.

Ten or more counts support this clone. The chain combines TRBV20-1 with TRBJ1-1, with D perhaps matching TRBD1 (5 bases). Germline V lookup: CDR1 DFQATT, CDR2 SNEGSKA (reference sequence). Trimming took off 3 bases at V and 5 bases at J, with 13 bases between the two ends. The CDR3 totals 13 residues. The CDR3 bases are TGCAGTGCTAGGAGGCCCGGGGGGACTGAAGCTTTCTTT. This translates into CSARRPGGTEAFF.

The chain employs TRBV14 and TRBJ1-6, with no clear D. CDR3 length: 17 residues. Looked up from germline, CDR1 is SGHDN and CDR2 is FVKESK. Trimming left V 7 bases short and J 4 bases short, with 20 bases between. The chain's CDR3 is CASIHTFRTVYNSPLHF. In DNA form, the CDR3 reads TGTGCCAGCATCCACACCTTTCGGACGGTTTATAATTCACCCCTCCACTTT.

This clone is labeled medium-sized. This chain joins TRBV7-2 and TRBJ2-7; TRBD2 matches 12 bases. This CDR3 has 15 residues. After removal of 4 bases from V and 4 bases from J, the junction contained 5 bases not matched to a gene. The germline V gene encodes CDR1 SGHTA and CDR2 FQGNSA. In DNA, the CDR3 is TGTGCCAGCAGCTCTAGCGGGAGGGCCTATTACGAGCAGTACTTC. Its protein product is CASSSSGRAYYEQYF.

About this clone itself: A much larger clone lies one base from this, so it may be a read error. The chain has TRBV20-1 and TRBJ2-3; the match to TRBD2 covers 7 bases. The germline CDR1 and CDR2 sequences are DFQATT and SNEGSKA (reference sequence). This CDR3 contains 13 residues. CDR3 sequence reads: CSASPSGTGTQYF. For the CDR3, the DNA is TGCAGTGCTAGCCCTAGCGGTACAGGTACGCAGTATTTT.

This clone was counted ten times or more. CDR3: CASSHGLANKETQYF. The CDR3 DNA follows: TGTGCCAGCAGCCACGGACTAGCTAATAAGGAGACCCAGTACTTC. The genes are TRBV5-4 and TRBJ2-5; 8 nucleotides agree with TRBD2. Germline-derived CDR1 and CDR2 are SGHNT and YYREEE (reference sequence). Germline trimming cut 4 bases from V and 5 bases from J; bases unmatched to any gene: 10. The CDR3 extends over 15 amino acids.

This clone was counted ten times or more. The chain carries TRBV9 and TRBJ2-3, with 12 bases fitting TRBD2. J lost 5 bases, V lost 4 bases, and 8 bases had no gene match. The CDR3 has 16 amino acids. Germline-derived CDR1 and CDR2 are SGDLS and YYNGEE. CDR3 sequence: CASSRTSGERGDTQYF. The CDR3 DNA sequence: TGTGCCAGCAGCCGGACTAGCGGGGAGAGGGGAGATACGCAGTATTTT.

This clone showed up many times. Other nucleotide sequences in the sample specify the same CDR3. The CDR3 DNA sequence: TGTGCCAGCAGTAAACCGGGACTAGCGATCACAGATACGCAGTATTTT. Translation: CASSKPGLAITDTQYF. The chain carries TRBV28 and TRBJ2-3; 10 nucleotides line up with TRBD2. The CDR3 sequence is 16 residues long. Per the germline V gene, CDR1 is MDHEN and CDR2 is SYDVKM. V dropped 5 bases and J dropped 2; count of bases not matched to a gene: 7.

This clone was counted many times. A much larger clone differs from this one at a single base, so this may be a read error. The chain has TRBV11-2 and TRBJ2-1; D might be TRBD2 (7 bases). CDR1 is SGHAT and CDR2 is FQNNGV in the germline V gene. CDR3 length: 17 residues. For the CDR3, the DNA is TGTGTCAGCAGCTCGGGACGCGGGGGCAGCTCCTACAATGAGCAGTTCTTC. Translation: CVSSSGRGGSSYNEQFF.